The next 9 T cell receptor beta chains were all read from a single sample in a study of shared clonotypes between healthy human individuals (TCRdb year 2020). Preparation of the library involved the immunoSEQ multiplex PCR assay. Sourced from immuneACCESS, this table was stored by TCRdb with only in-frame sequences that have V and J called. A share of the clones is absent; for the studies checked, an unresolved V gene accounts for under half, and the remainder has no known explanation. For this sample the table gives just over 2,000,000 clones, of which about 95% were detected only once. The ten largest clones capture about 1.1% of the sample. CD8 naive samples were obtained by positive selection for CCR7 among CD45RO-negative cells, yielding a CD45RA+CCR7+ population from which TemRA cells were excluded. Sequencing was performed on naive CD8+ T cells sorted from blood. Read against the paper, the sample's cell subset or site label means: CD45RA+CCR7+. The receptors stem from a man younger than 35 in good health.

The chain is built from TRBV9 and TRBJ2-2; 13 nucleotides agree with TRBD2. Per germline, CDR1 SGDLS and CDR2 YYNGEE. The CDR3 runs 17 residues. V lost 3 bases, J lost 6 bases, and 8 bases stayed unmatched. The CDR3 is CASSGSRTSGSPGELFF. The CDR3 nucleotides are TGTGCCAGCAGCGGCTCCCGGACTAGCGGGAGCCCCGGGGAGCTGTTTTTT. Full variable domain (missing parts from reference TRBV9 and TRBJ2-2): DSGVTQTPKHLITATGQRVTLRCSPRSGDLSVYWYQQSLDQGLQFLIQYYNGEERAKGNILERFSAQQFPDLHSELNLSSLELGDSALYFCASSGSRTSGSPGELFFGEGSRLTVL.

V and J are TRBV30 and TRBJ2-1, with 11 bases lining up with TRBD2. The CDR3 loop spans 17 amino acids. Losses at the gene ends were 4 bases for V and 0 bases for J; bases not matched to a gene: 8. CDR1 and CDR2 from the germline V gene are GTSNPN and SVGIG (reference sequence). CDR3 sequence (DNA): TGTGCCTGGACCGTAGCGGGAGGGCTACTCTCCTACAATGAGCAGTTCTTC. This codes for CAWTVAGGLLSYNEQFF.

The DNA for the CDR3 is TGTGCCAGCAGGGCTAGCGGAGAGGGGTACGAGCAGTACTTC. It yields the protein CASRASGEGYEQYF. The chain combines TRBV6-7 with TRBJ2-7, with TRBD2 matching 7 bases. TRBV6-7 is sorted into the ORF group, with uncertain function. This CDR3 is built from 14 residues. V lost 6 bases, J lost 4 bases, and 9 bases stayed unmatched.

This chain connects TRBV10-1 to TRBJ2-7; D might be TRBD2 (6 bases). The V end lost 6 bases, the J end lost 6 bases, and 15 bases lay between the germline ends. CDR3 length: 13 residues. The germline V gene encodes CDR1 WNHNN and CDR2 SYGVQD (reference sequence). CDR3 nucleotide sequence: TGCGCCAGCAGCGCAAGGGTGGAGGGCGAGCAGTACTTC. Its translation is CASSARVEGEQYF.

This clone occurred once. The chain uses TRBV6-5 and TRBJ2-7; tentative D call: TRBD2 (5 bases). This CDR3 spans 14 amino acids. V gave up 5 bases and J gave up 4 bases, with 15 bases separating them. The germline gives CDR1 MNHEY, CDR2 SVGAGI. The chain's CDR3 is CASSEGNSGYEQYF. DNA of the CDR3: TGTGCCAGCAGTGAAGGGAACAGCGGTTACGAGCAGTACTTC.

This clone was counted a single time. Other DNA sequences in the sample encode the same CDR3. In DNA, the CDR3 is TGTGCCAGCAGCTTACCAGGGAACACTGAAGCTTTCTTT. Translating gives CASSLPGNTEAFF. The chain uses TRBV13 and TRBJ1-1; D gene unclear. Looked up from germline, CDR1 is PRHDT and CDR2 is FYEKMQ (reference sequence). The CDR3 sequence is 13 residues long. The V end lost 2 bases, the J end lost 1 base, and 5 bases lay between the germline ends.

The CDR3 reads CASSLLGRDYEQYF. For the CDR3, the DNA is TGTGCCAGCAGTCTCTTGGGCAGGGACTACGAGCAGTACTTC. The V gene is TRBV27, the J gene TRBJ2-7; D may be TRBD1 (5 bases). The CDR3 has 14 residues. Germline CDR1 is MNHEY and CDR2 is SMNVEV (reference sequence). V lost 5 bases and J 3 bases, leaving 14 bases between the germline ends.

This rearrangement joins TRBV4-1 to TRBJ2-1; either TRBD1 or TRBD2 may supply D (6 bases each). Deletions cut 3 bases from V and 5 bases from J, with 11 bases between. There are 14 residues in the CDR3. Germline CDR1 reads MGHRA; CDR2 reads YSYEKL. In DNA form, the CDR3 reads TGCGCCAGCAGCCATCCCGGGGGCGACAATGAGCAGTTCTTC. Translating gives CASSHPGGDNEQFF.

Here the CDR3 DNA reads TGTGCCAGCAGTTACGGGGTTACCGGAGAAAAACTGTTTTTT. It is translated as CASSYGVTGEKLFF. This sequence joins TRBV6-6 and TRBJ1-4; D not resolved. Deletions cut 2 bases from V and 8 bases from J, with 12 bases between. The length of the CDR3 is 14 residues. Germline assignment: CDR1 MNHNY and CDR2 SVGAGI (reference sequence).